This section outlines one T cell receptor (beta chain) sequence together with its context. Its antigen is still unknown. Base qualities are not recorded, but no much larger clone differs from it by a single base. The CDR3 runs 13 residues from the cysteine to the phenylalanine. Just CDR3 DNA is preserved here, 39 bases in frame from base 1. V is shortened by 3 bases, J by 6 bases, and the region joining them spans 9 bases. Based on the germline V gene, the CDR1 and CDR2 sequences are SGHVS and FNYEAQ. These data belong to a study of blood T cell repertoires in COVID-19 (dated by TCRdb to about 2020). Regarding the study in general: Samples covering the acute and convalescent phases of COVID-19 were provided by collaborators in the United States, Italy and Spain. A freely available public database, intended as a resource for researchers studying the immune response to SARS-CoV-2, is where the repertoires were released. Subjects who had been exposed to COVID-19, were actively infected with it, or had recovered from it provided the deeply sampled blood TCRbeta repertoires that made up the dataset. HLA class I and class II types, where available, came from metadata supplied by the sample provider rather than from assay-based typing. The prospective study material was composed of cDNA or gDNA derived from T cells, B-cell-depleted T cells, or PBMCs. A de-identified subject ID, COVID-19 status, age in years and sex were almost always included in the sample metadata. Samples were obtained from the ongoing ImmuneRACE study (first 160 participants) and from about 1,300 subjects provided by 6 global collaborators. Paper-wide results and their limitations: The quantity of clinical and demographic metadata differed by source and by participant and was supplied without curation.

Enrolling through a virtual design, the prospective study's participants ranged in age from roughly 18 to 100 years and lived across approximately 25 United States geographic areas. In the prospective study, cohorts were assigned on the basis of participant-reported clinical history obtained from a screening survey and a study questionnaire. ImmuneRACE Cohort 3 recovered participants were defined by two consecutive negative NP/OP PCR tests, healthcare professional clearance, or symptom resolution. Each participant in the prospective study had whole blood, serum and a nasopharyngeal or oropharyngeal swab collected by mobile phlebotomists. Participants in the prospective study had the option to provide additional blood draws and questionnaires over an approximately 2-month period. Blood samples from the prospective study were shipped frozen or at room temperature prior to DNA extraction. The immunoSEQ Assay, a bias-controlled multiplex PCR, was used to amplify TCRbeta CDR3 regions from genomic DNA. The original methods were these. Within the assay, amplification of reference gene primers was used to estimate how many nucleated cells each sample contained. To quantify the absolute abundance of each unique TCRbeta CDR3 rearrangement, sequence reads were collapsed and filtered. For each sample, productive Simpson clonality was calculated by taking the square root of Simpson's diversity index across productive rearrangements. The immuneACCESS repertoire file appears here via TCRdb, limited to in-frame rearrangements. These files lack a portion of the clones; in checked studies, under half of the deficit traces to unresolved V genes, and the cause of the others is not known. That table supplies the V and J calls and clone size; D and trimming were determined from the DNA. The sample includes approximately 400,000 clones, with more than 75% observed a single time. The ten biggest clones cover 1.2% of the sample.

The chain uses TRBV7-6 and TRBJ2-1; a confident D gene designation cannot be given. The sequenced sample consisted of PBMCs or T cells enriched from blood (not recorded which). The source of this sequence is a woman aged 18-30 years who had recovered from COVID-19. The DNA sequence is as follows: TGTGCCAGCAGCTTGAGCGCGGTCAATGAGCAGTTCTTC. This yields the protein CASSLSAVNEQFF.